Each of the 21 T cell receptor beta chains below was sequenced from the same sample in a study of T cell clones after liver transplantation. Some clones are missing from TCRdb's copy, which holds only in-frame ones; the method was immunoSEQ multiplex PCR. The sample shows just over 60,000 clones, about 70% of them seen only once. The sequences come from CD4+ T cells from blood, collected before liver transplant. Every receptor here comes from a human donor who received a liver transplant.

This chain joins TRBV15 and TRBJ2-7; weak D call: TRBD2 (5 bases). Germline V gene sequence: CDR1 LNHNV, CDR2 YYDKDF (reference sequence). Trimming cost V 1 base and J 2 bases, with 9 bases left between them. This CDR3 contains 14 residues. CDR3 nucleotides: TGTGCCACCAGCAGAGCGGGAATAGCCTACGAGCAGTACTTC. As protein: CATSRAGIAYEQYF.

CDR3 nucleotides: TGTGCCAGCCGGGACAGGGGTCCGGGGGAGCTGTTTTTT. Protein sequence: CASRDRGPGELFF. The genes are TRBV6-5 and TRBJ2-2; 10 positions match TRBD1. The ends lost 8 bases at V and 8 bases at J; junction bases unmatched: 5. Germline values: CDR1 MNHEY, CDR2 SVGAGI. This CDR3 comprises 13 residues.

This chain links TRBV27 with TRBJ1-1; tentative D call: TRBD1 (5 bases). CDR3 length: 16 amino acids. The germline gives CDR1 MNHEY, CDR2 SMNVEV (reference sequence). V lost 3 bases and J lost 0, with 14 bases in between. This CDR3 is CASSFQGAVVNTEAFF. The CDR3 nucleotides read TGTGCCAGCAGTTTTCAGGGCGCTGTAGTGAACACTGAAGCTTTCTTT.

The chain combines TRBV5-4 with TRBJ2-5, with TRBD2 identical over 11 bases. Per germline, CDR1 SGHNT and CDR2 YYREEE (reference sequence). The trim removed 2 bases at V and 6 bases at J, leaving 12 bases unmatched. This CDR3 spans 17 amino acids. CDR3 DNA: TGTGCCAGCAGCTTTAGCGGGACTAGCGGACAATCAAAGACCCAGTACTTC. Translating it yields CASSFSGTSGQSKTQYF.

This chain joins TRBV27 and TRBJ2-3, with D perhaps matching TRBD2 (7 bases). The CDR3 has 14 amino acids. Germline loops: CDR1 MNHEY, CDR2 SMNVEV (reference sequence). V was clipped by 2 bases and J by 8 bases, with 14 bases between them. The DNA of the CDR3 is TGTGCCAGCAGTTTAGACAGGACTAGGAGTACGCAGTATTTT. This codes for CASSLDRTRSTQYF.

In DNA, the CDR3 is TGTGCCAGCAGCTTAGCAGGCCAGGCCAGTGGCTACACCTTC. This encodes CASSLAGQASGYTF. The chain links TRBV7-9 to TRBJ1-2; D gene ambiguous. CDR1 is SEHNR, CDR2 FQNEAQ, per germline (reference sequence). Trimming removed 0 bases at V and 7 bases at J, with 12 bases between. The CDR3 totals 14 residues.

The chain recombines TRBV7-2 with TRBJ2-7; TRBD2 aligns across 9 bases. The CDR3 is 14 amino acids. CDR1 and CDR2 (germline): SGHTA, FQGNSA. Germline trimming cut 7 bases from V and 4 bases from J; bases unmatched to any gene: 8. The CDR3 spells CASTGTSISYEQYF. The CDR3, as DNA: TGTGCCAGCACCGGGACTAGCATAAGTTACGAGCAGTACTTC.

The gene calls are TRBV21-1 and TRBJ1-5; TRBD1, the table's D call, was not compared with the DNA. TRBV21-1 is an annotated pseudogene. The CDR3 extends over 17 amino acids. CDR3 loop: CASSKRCGGQSNQPQHF. The CDR3 DNA sequence: TGTGCCAGCAGCAAAAGGTGCGGCGGACAAAGCAATCAGCCCCAGCATTTT.

Regarding this clone: The identical CDR3 is also encoded by other nucleotide sequences in the sample. V usage is TRBV18 and J usage is TRBJ1-2; 7 bases align to TRBD1. The germline V gene has CDR1 KGHSH and CDR2 LQKENI. V was clipped by 6 bases and J by 8 bases; unmatched bases: 6. The CDR3 runs 12 residues. The CDR3 nucleotides read TGTGCCAGCTCCCCCGACAGGGACGGCTACACCTTC. Amino acid sequence: CASSPDRDGYTF.

The rearrangement links TRBV19 to TRBJ1-4, with TRBD1 matching over 10 bases. This CDR3 contains 14 residues. Germline V gives CDR1 LNHDA, CDR2 SQIVND (reference sequence). With 7 bases clipped from V and 7 bases from J, the junction kept 6 bases outside the gene matches. In nucleotides, the CDR3 is TGTGCCAGTACCCGGGGACAGGGGAGTGAAAAACTGTTTTTT. This gives the protein CASTRGQGSEKLFF.

The chain links TRBV5-1 to TRBJ1-1; D uncertain. V lost 0 bases, J lost 1 base, and 7 bases lay in between. Germline values: CDR1 SGHRS, CDR2 YFSETQ. The CDR3 length is 14 residues. The CDR3 loop is CASSLATRNTEAFF. The CDR3 DNA is TGCGCCAGCAGCTTGGCCACGAGGAACACTGAAGCTTTCTTT.

This chain uses TRBV7-9 with TRBJ1-5; D might be TRBD1 (6 bases). Trimming took 10 bases from V and 4 from J, leaving 17 bases between them. The germline CDR1 and CDR2 sequences are SEHNR and FQNEAQ (reference sequence). There are 14 residues in the CDR3. The CDR3 DNA sequence: TGTGCCATAACCACAGGGAATTGGAATCAGCCCCAGCATTTT. Translated: CAITTGNWNQPQHF.

The V and J genes are TRBV7-2 and TRBJ1-2; the match to TRBD1 covers 7 bases. V was clipped by 7 bases and J by 4 bases; unmatched bases: 9. This CDR3 has 14 residues. Germline V gene data show CDR1 as SGHTA and CDR2 as FQGNSA. CDR3 bases: TGTGCCAGCAACTCGTACAGGGGCGGCTATGGCTACACCTTC. Amino acid sequence: CASNSYRGGYGYTF.

This rearrangement joins TRBV6-1 to TRBJ2-3; TRBD2 agrees at 8 bases. V dropped 6 bases and J dropped 2; count of bases not matched to a gene: 7. The CDR3 sequence is 15 residues long. The germline V gene has CDR1 MNHNS and CDR2 SASEGT. Here the CDR3 reads CASSPLGLATDTQYF. The CDR3 DNA reads as TGTGCCAGCAGCCCCCTTGGACTAGCCACAGATACGCAGTATTTT.

The J gene is TRBJ1-4, the V gene TRBV18; 7 bases agree with TRBD1. The CDR3 runs to 14 residues. V shed 3 bases and J 7 bases; nucleotides not matched to a gene: 5. The germline CDR1 and CDR2 sequences are KGHSH and LQKENI. The CDR3 nucleotides are TGTGCCAGCTCACCCAGCAGGGGGAGTGAAAAACTGTTTTTT. Its protein product is CASSPSRGSEKLFF.

The chain recombines TRBV25-1 with TRBJ2-7; 7 bases align to TRBD1. The CDR3 extends over 16 amino acids. The germline V gene has CDR1 MGHDK and CDR2 SYGVNS. V shed 2 bases and J 3 bases; nucleotides not matched to a gene: 10. CDR3 loop: CASSEGYRGNYYEQYF. The CDR3 bases are TGTGCCAGCAGTGAAGGGTACAGGGGAAATTACTACGAGCAGTACTTC.

J is TRBJ2-3 and V is TRBV27; 7 positions match TRBD1. V shed 6 bases and J 0 bases; nucleotides not matched to a gene: 6. The CDR3 runs to 15 residues. Germline V gene sequence: CDR1 MNHEY, CDR2 SMNVEV (reference sequence). CDR3 in DNA: TGTGCCAGCAGGTGGGACAGAGATAGCACAGATACGCAGTATTTT. This translates into CASRWDRDSTDTQYF.

The chain links TRBV7-9 to TRBJ2-7; TRBD2 agrees at 7 bases. V lost 1 base and J lost 5; bases outside the gene matches: 8. Germline V gene lookup returns CDR1 SEHNR and CDR2 FQNEAQ (reference sequence). This CDR3 contains 15 residues. The CDR3 here is CASSLDSTGGDEQYF. The CDR3, as DNA: TGTGCCAGCAGCTTAGACTCGACTGGGGGGGACGAGCAGTACTTC.

The gene calls are TRBV30 and TRBJ2-7; 7 bases are a match to TRBD2. Trimming took 2 bases from V and 4 from J; bases not matched to a gene: 8. The germline gives CDR1 GTSNPN, CDR2 SVGIG (reference sequence). This CDR3 has 14 residues. DNA of the CDR3: TGTGCCTGGAGTCTCTCGGGCGGGGGATACGAGCAGTACTTC. It translates to CAWSLSGGGYEQYF.

Comment on this clone: A junction end diverges from the germline sequence, so it may reflect a read error. The V call is TRBV19, the J call TRBJ2-7; TRBD1 is a possible D gene (6 bases). The CDR3 spans 13 residues. Germline assignment: CDR1 LNHDA and CDR2 SQIVND (reference sequence). CDR3: CASRGHGSHEQYF. The CDR3 nucleotides are TGTGCCAGTCGGGGACATGGCTCCCACGAGCAGTACTTC.

The chain is built from TRBV11-3 and TRBJ1-1; weak D call: TRBD1 (6 bases). In germline, CDR1 is SGHNT, CDR2 YENEEA. Trimming pared 1 base from V and 9 bases from J, leaving 18 bases between. The CDR3 runs to 15 residues. The CDR3 loop is CASSLGGTSRGKAFF. CDR3 sequence (DNA): TGTGCCAGCAGCTTAGGGGGGACCTCCAGGGGAAAAGCTTTCTTT. Combining the CDR3 with reference TRBV11-3 and TRBJ1-1 gives the whole variable domain EAGVVQSPRYKIIEKKQPVAFWCNPISGHNTLYWYLQNLGQGPELLIRYENEEAVDDSQLPKDRFSAERLKGVDSTLKIQPAELGDSAVYLCASSLGGTSRGKAFFGQGTRLTVV.